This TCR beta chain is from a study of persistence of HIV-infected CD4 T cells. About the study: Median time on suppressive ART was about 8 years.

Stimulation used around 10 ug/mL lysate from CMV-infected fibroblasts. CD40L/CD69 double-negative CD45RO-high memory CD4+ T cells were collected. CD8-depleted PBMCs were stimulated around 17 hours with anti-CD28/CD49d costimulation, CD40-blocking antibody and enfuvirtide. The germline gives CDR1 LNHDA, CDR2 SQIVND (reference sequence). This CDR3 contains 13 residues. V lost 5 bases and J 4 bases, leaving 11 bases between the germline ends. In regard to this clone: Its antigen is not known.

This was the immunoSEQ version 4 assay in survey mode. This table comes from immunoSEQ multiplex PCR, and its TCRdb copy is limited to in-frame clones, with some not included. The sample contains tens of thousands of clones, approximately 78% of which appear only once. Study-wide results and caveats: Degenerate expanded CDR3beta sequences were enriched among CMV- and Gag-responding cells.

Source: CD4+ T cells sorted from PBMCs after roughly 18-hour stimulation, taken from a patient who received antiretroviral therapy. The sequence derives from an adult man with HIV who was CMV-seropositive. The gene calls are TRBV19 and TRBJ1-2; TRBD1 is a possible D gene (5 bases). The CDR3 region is CASSRGTTYGYTF. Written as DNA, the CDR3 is TGTGCCAGTAGTCGCGGGACTACCTATGGCTACACCTTC.